These 13 T cell receptor beta chains were sequenced from one sample in a study of control samples from healthy donors and cancer patients. Assay used: immunoSEQ multiplex PCR; TCRdb lists only in-frame clones, some missing. The sample includes 120,000 to 150,000 clones, 91% of them seen just once. Sequencing used blood. These receptors were obtained from a man younger than 40 in good health.

J is TRBJ2-7 and V is TRBV5-1; unclear D gene. Germline V gene data show CDR1 as SGHRS and CDR2 as YFSETQ. V was pared by 4 bases and J by 2 bases, with 16 bases between. CDR3 size: 15 residues. CDR3 protein: CASSQNSGSPYEQYF. The CDR3 bases are TGCGCCAGCAGCCAAAACAGTGGGTCCCCCTACGAGCAGTACTTC.

The rearrangement links TRBV15 to TRBJ2-1, with D maybe TRBD2 (7 bases). Germline values: CDR1 LNHNV, CDR2 YYDKDF (reference sequence). The CDR3 runs 18 residues. Trimming shortened V by 0 bases and J by 1 base, and 16 bases separated the two germline ends. The CDR3 is CATSRDRTGGRSYNEQFF. DNA for the CDR3: TGTGCCACCAGCAGAGATCGGACGGGGGGCAGGTCCTACAATGAGCAGTTCTTC.

This CDR3 is CASSFEGANYGYTF. In DNA, the CDR3 is TGTGCCAGCAGTTTCGAAGGGGCTAACTATGGCTACACCTTC. The chain recombines TRBV7-9 with TRBJ1-2, with a weak D call TRBD1 (5 bases). Germline-derived CDR1 and CDR2 are SEHNR and FQNEAQ (reference sequence). V lost 6 bases and J lost 0, with 11 bases in between. The CDR3 spans 14 residues.

The chain's CDR3 is CSASKWSGNQPQHF. In DNA, the CDR3 is TGCAGTGCTAGTAAGTGGAGTGGCAATCAGCCCCAGCATTTT. The chain is built from TRBV20-1 and TRBJ1-5; D ambiguous. The V gene's germline CDR1 is DFQATT and CDR2 SNEGSKA (reference sequence). The V end was cut by 3 bases, the J end by 2 bases, with 11 bases between. The CDR3 consists of 14 residues.

This chain joins TRBV10-3 and TRBJ1-3; no clear D. CDR1 and CDR2 (germline): ENHRY, SYGVKD. V lost 3 bases to trimming and J lost 4 bases, with 4 bases between them. The CDR3 runs 12 residues. The CDR3 here is CAISDPGNTIYF. For the CDR3, the DNA is TGTGCCATCAGTGACCCCGGAAACACCATATATTTT.

This sequence joins TRBV28 and TRBJ1-1; a weak D match, TRBD1 (6 bases). The CDR3 extends over 14 amino acids. V lost 8 bases and J 7 bases, leaving 20 bases between the germline ends. From germline, CDR1 is MDHEN and CDR2 SYDVKM. CDR3 sequence reads: CASAGQISAVEAFF. As DNA, the CDR3 is TGTGCCAGCGCAGGACAGATCTCGGCTGTTGAAGCTTTCTTT.

Notes on this clone: Germline and junction disagree at one end, which may indicate a read error. The chain has TRBV11-2 and TRBJ1-2, with D hard to call. The CDR3 extends over 15 amino acids. CDR1 and CDR2 (germline): SGHAT, FQNNGV. The chain's CDR3 is CASSLDPGLAPGYTF. The CDR3 DNA follows: TGTGCCAGCAGCCTAGACCCGGGGTTAGCACCTGGCTACACCTTC.

The chain couples TRBV7-3 to TRBJ2-7; 8 bases map to TRBD1. In germline, CDR1 is SGHTA, CDR2 FQGTGA. This CDR3 has 14 residues. J gave up 2 bases and V 5 bases, and 5 bases lay outside the gene matches. CDR3 nucleotide sequence: TGTGCCAGCAGCCTCGGGACAGGTCCCTACGAGCAGTACTTC. Translated, it gives CASSLGTGPYEQYF.

The chain uses TRBV30 and TRBJ1-2; tentatively, D is TRBD1 (5 bases). The CDR3 length is 11 residues. With 1 base removed from V and 7 bases from J, the gap between germline ends came to 7 bases. Germline loops: CDR1 GTSNPN, CDR2 SVGIG (reference sequence). CDR3 loop: CAWSGGPGYTF. The CDR3 DNA reads as TGTGCCTGGAGTGGGGGACCTGGCTACACCTTC.

The CDR3 reads CASSFGIHEQYF. The CDR3 nucleotides are TGTGCCAGCAGTTTCGGGATCCACGAGCAGTACTTC. The V and J genes are TRBV12-3 or TRBV12-4 and TRBJ2-7; a weak D match, TRBD2 (5 bases). V dropped 3 bases and J dropped 5 bases, with 8 bases sitting between them. CDR3 length: 12 residues.

CDR3 sequence: CASSQAGTYEQYF. The DNA for the CDR3 is TGCGCCAGCAGCCAAGCTGGGACCTACGAGCAGTACTTC. The chain uses TRBV4-1 and TRBJ2-7; D is uncertain. This CDR3 has 13 residues. CDR1 is MGHRA and CDR2 is YSYEKL in the germline V gene. Trimming pared 1 base from V and 2 bases from J, leaving 6 bases between.

The chain combines TRBV9 with TRBJ2-1; tentative D call: TRBD2 (5 bases). Germline CDR1 reads SGDLS; CDR2 reads YYNGEE. Trimming pared 7 bases from V and 12 bases from J, leaving 14 bases between. This CDR3 is built from 11 residues. The CDR3 DNA is TGTGCCAGCGGCGGGCCCCCACGGCAGTTCTTC. Its protein is CASGGPPRQFF.

V usage is TRBV6-5 and J usage is TRBJ2-7; TRBD1 matches 8 bases. V was pared by 8 bases and J by 3 bases, with 12 bases of the junction left unmatched. CDR1 and CDR2 from the germline V gene are MNHEY and SVGAGI. CDR3 length: 15 amino acids. The chain's CDR3 is CASVVRVGTGYEQYF. CDR3 coding DNA: TGTGCCAGCGTCGTCCGAGTCGGGACAGGCTACGAGCAGTACTTC.